These T cell receptor beta chains were read from a single sample in a study of T cells after yellow fever vaccination. TCRdb re-derived calls from the 5' RACE reads in MiXCR, one entry per CDR3 protein. This sample has about 130,000 distinct CDR3 sequences, with almost 9% found just once. The sample consisted of CD8+ T cells sorted from PBMCs, taken on the day of the yellow fever booster vaccination. The receptors were gathered from a man aged 18-30 years who received the YFV17D yellow fever vaccine. Both conserved end residues are part of each CDR3. Fields, in order: J gene, V gene, D gene, clone size, CDR3 DNA, CDR3 protein. The D gene is left open where the match is weak. Where a row states a size, it is once, few, many or the class of an expanded clone; other rows omit it.

J gene: TRBJ2-5; V gene: TRBV7-2; D gene: TRBD2; clone size: few; CDR3 DNA: TGTGCCAGCAGCTCCCAGCTAGCGGGGCAAGAGACCCAGTACTTC; CDR3 protein: CASSSQLAGQETQYF
J gene: TRBJ1-2; V gene: TRBV29-1; D gene: NA; clone size: many; CDR3 DNA: TGCAGCGTTGAAGGCGAATCCTACTATGGCTACACCTTC; CDR3 protein: CSVEGESYYGYTF
J gene: TRBJ1-2; V gene: TRBV29-1; D gene: TRBD1; clone size: NA; CDR3 DNA: TGCAGCGTAGAAGAACAGGGGCCTAACTATGGCTACACCTTC; CDR3 protein: CSVEEQGPNYGYTF
J gene: TRBJ2-5; V gene: TRBV7-9; D gene: NA; clone size: NA; CDR3 DNA: TGTGCCAGCAGCTTGGGGGCCGAGACCCAGTACTTC; CDR3 protein: CASSLGAETQYF
J gene: TRBJ2-1; V gene: TRBV12-3/TRBV12-4; D gene: TRBD2; clone size: many; CDR3 DNA: TGTGCCAGCAGCCGCGGGGGGCCTTCCAGCTCCTACAATGAGCAGTTCTTC; CDR3 protein: CASSRGGPSSSYNEQFF
J gene: TRBJ2-3; V gene: TRBV19; D gene: NA; clone size: NA; CDR3 DNA: TGTGCCAGTAATCCCTCGCTATCTAGCACAGATACGCAGTATTTT; CDR3 protein: CASNPSLSSTDTQYF
J gene: TRBJ1-1; V gene: TRBV19; D gene: TRBD1; clone size: many; CDR3 DNA: TGTGCCAGTAATTCCTATGACAGGGGGCAAGAGGACACTGAAGCTTTCTTT; CDR3 protein: CASNSYDRGQEDTEAFF
J gene: TRBJ1-1; V gene: TRBV13; D gene: NA; clone size: NA; CDR3 DNA: TGTGCCAGCAGCGAGGGGCCTTACACTGAAGCTTTCTTT; CDR3 protein: CASSEGPYTEAFF
J gene: TRBJ2-1; V gene: TRBV19; D gene: TRBD1; clone size: NA; CDR3 DNA: TGTGCCAGTAGTATCCTCACCGGACAGGGGAACAATGAGCAGTTCTTC; CDR3 protein: CASSILTGQGNNEQFF
J gene: TRBJ2-1; V gene: TRBV4-3; D gene: TRBD2; clone size: NA; CDR3 DNA: TGCGCCAGCAGCCAAGATCTAGCGGGGGGCCTACCCTCCTACAATGAGCAGTTCTTC; CDR3 protein: CASSQDLAGGLPSYNEQFF
J gene: TRBJ2-1; V gene: TRBV11-2; D gene: TRBD2; clone size: few; CDR3 DNA: TGTGCCAGCAGCTCCTGGACTAGCGGGGGCCACAATGAGCAGTTCTTC; CDR3 protein: CASSSWTSGGHNEQFF
J gene: TRBJ1-2; V gene: TRBV6-5; D gene: NA; clone size: NA; CDR3 DNA: TGTGCCAGCAGTTACGCAGCAGGGAAGAACTATGGCTACACCTTC; CDR3 protein: CASSYAAGKNYGYTF
J gene: TRBJ1-4; V gene: TRBV12-3/TRBV12-4; D gene: NA; clone size: few; CDR3 DNA: TGTGCCAGCAGTCTCGGACGGATTAATGAAAAACTGTTTTTT; CDR3 protein: CASSLGRINEKLFF
J gene: TRBJ2-3; V gene: TRBV9; D gene: TRBD2; clone size: few; CDR3 DNA: TGTGCCAGCAGCGTAGCCGGCGGGGGGCCCCACACAGATACGCAGTATTTT; CDR3 protein: CASSVAGGGPHTDTQYF
J gene: TRBJ2-7; V gene: TRBV4-3; D gene: TRBD1; clone size: many; CDR3 DNA: TGCGCCAGCAGCCTAGGTGGACAGGGGAACGAGCAGTACTTC; CDR3 protein: CASSLGGQGNEQYF
J gene: TRBJ2-1; V gene: TRBV7-2; D gene: NA; clone size: NA; CDR3 DNA: TGTGCCAGCAGCATAGGGTCCGTTGAGCAGTTCTTC; CDR3 protein: CASSIGSVEQFF
J gene: TRBJ2-4; V gene: TRBV4-3; D gene: NA; clone size: many; CDR3 DNA: TGCGCCAGCAGCCACTCAGAGGGGAATGGGCGAGACATTCAGTACTTC; CDR3 protein: CASSHSEGNGRDIQYF
J gene: TRBJ2-3; V gene: TRBV3-1; D gene: NA; clone size: NA; CDR3 DNA: TGTGCCAGCAGCCAAGCGGATCGGCTAGCAGGTGCAGATACGCAGTATTTT; CDR3 protein: CASSQADRLAGADTQYF
J gene: TRBJ1-4; V gene: TRBV25-1; D gene: NA; clone size: few; CDR3 DNA: TGTGCCAGCAGTTTTGGTAATGAAAAACTGTTTTTT; CDR3 protein: CASSFGNEKLFF
J gene: TRBJ2-2; V gene: TRBV12-3/TRBV12-4; D gene: NA; clone size: few; CDR3 DNA: TGTGCCAGCAGTAAGAGGGCCGGGGAGCTGTTTTTT; CDR3 protein: CASSKRAGELFF
J gene: TRBJ1-5; V gene: TRBV12-3/TRBV12-4; D gene: TRBD1; clone size: many; CDR3 DNA: TGTGCCAGCAGTTTAATGCAGGGGGCTCAGCCCCAGCATTTT; CDR3 protein: CASSLMQGAQPQHF
J gene: TRBJ1-1; V gene: TRBV28; D gene: NA; clone size: many; CDR3 DNA: TGTGCCAGCAGTTTATGGGGGGATTTCAGGAACACTGAAGCTTTCTTT; CDR3 protein: CASSLWGDFRNTEAFF
J gene: TRBJ2-3; V gene: TRBV4-3; D gene: TRBD2; clone size: many; CDR3 DNA: TGCGCCAGCAGCCACTCTCCAGCGGGGGGTCGGGGGGATACGCAGTATTTT; CDR3 protein: CASSHSPAGGRGDTQYF
J gene: TRBJ2-3; V gene: TRBV29-1; D gene: NA; clone size: many; CDR3 DNA: TGCAGCGTTGAAGAGGGCAGGGGCCCCACAGATACGCAGTATTTT; CDR3 protein: CSVEEGRGPTDTQYF
J gene: TRBJ2-1; V gene: TRBV12-3/TRBV12-4; D gene: NA; clone size: many; CDR3 DNA: TGTGCCAGCAGTTTGGCCAGCTACAATGAGCAGTTCTTC; CDR3 protein: CASSLASYNEQFF
J gene: TRBJ2-3; V gene: TRBV4-3; D gene: TRBD2; clone size: many; CDR3 DNA: TGCGCCAGCAGCCATGGGACTAGCTCCGAAGCGGAGGAGCAGTATTTT; CDR3 protein: CASSHGTSSEAEEQYF
J gene: TRBJ2-5; V gene: TRBV7-6; D gene: TRBD1; clone size: few; CDR3 DNA: TGTGCCAGCAGCTCTGGACAGGGGGACGAGACCCAGTACTTC; CDR3 protein: CASSSGQGDETQYF
J gene: TRBJ2-5; V gene: TRBV29-1; D gene: NA; clone size: NA; CDR3 DNA: TGCAGCGTCGGACAGCAAGAGACCCAGTACTTC; CDR3 protein: CSVGQQETQYF
J gene: TRBJ2-1; V gene: TRBV13; D gene: TRBD2; clone size: NA; CDR3 DNA: TGTGCCAGCAGCTTGGGAGCGGGGGATCCGGATGAGCAGTTCTTC; CDR3 protein: CASSLGAGDPDEQFF
J gene: TRBJ2-5; V gene: TRBV7-3; D gene: TRBD2; clone size: many; CDR3 DNA: TGTGCCAGCAGCTTAGGGGGACTAGCGGGGGGCCGGGAGACCCAGTACTTC; CDR3 protein: CASSLGGLAGGRETQYF
J gene: TRBJ2-5; V gene: TRBV18; D gene: NA; clone size: many; CDR3 DNA: TGTGCCAGCTGTGACTTTCAAGAGACCCAGTACTTC; CDR3 protein: CASCDFQETQYF
J gene: TRBJ1-2; V gene: TRBV20-1; D gene: NA; clone size: few; CDR3 DNA: TGCAGTGCTAGAGCCGAGGGAGCTAACTATGGCTACACCTTC; CDR3 protein: CSARAEGANYGYTF
J gene: TRBJ2-5; V gene: TRBV12-3/TRBV12-4; D gene: TRBD2; clone size: many; CDR3 DNA: TGTGCCAGTTCGGGGGGGGAGACCCAGTACTTC; CDR3 protein: CASSGGETQYF
J gene: TRBJ1-5; V gene: TRBV6-6; D gene: NA; clone size: NA; CDR3 DNA: TGTGCCAGCAGTTACGTAGGGGAACAGCCCCAGCATTTT; CDR3 protein: CASSYVGEQPQHF
J gene: TRBJ1-2; V gene: TRBV5-5; D gene: NA; clone size: NA; CDR3 DNA: TGTGCCAGCAGCTTGCTGGCGGGCTACACCTTC; CDR3 protein: CASSLLAGYTF
J gene: TRBJ1-2; V gene: TRBV20-1; D gene: NA; clone size: many; CDR3 DNA: TGCAGTGCTAGACAAGACAGGTCGGGAGCTAACTATGGCTACACCTTC; CDR3 protein: CSARQDRSGANYGYTF
J gene: TRBJ2-1; V gene: TRBV7-9; D gene: NA; clone size: few; CDR3 DNA: TGTGCCAGCAGCTTAGTAGCCCCCTACAATGAGCAGTTCTTC; CDR3 protein: CASSLVAPYNEQFF
J gene: TRBJ2-7; V gene: TRBV7-9; D gene: TRBD1; clone size: few; CDR3 DNA: TGTGCCAGCAGCTTAGGGACAGGACCGTACTACGAGCAGTACTTC; CDR3 protein: CASSLGTGPYYEQYF
J gene: TRBJ2-3; V gene: TRBV20-1; D gene: NA; clone size: many; CDR3 DNA: TGCAGCCAGGGGGGGCAGACAGATACGCAGTATTTT; CDR3 protein: CSQGGQTDTQYF
J gene: TRBJ1-3; V gene: TRBV20-1; D gene: NA; clone size: NA; CDR3 DNA: TGCAGTGCTAGAGCCCCATCCGAAAACACCATATATTTT; CDR3 protein: CSARAPSENTIYF
J gene: TRBJ1-4; V gene: TRBV7-6; D gene: NA; clone size: NA; CDR3 DNA: TGTGCCAGCAGCTTAGTCCAGGGAGGAGGAGAAAAACTGTTTTTT; CDR3 protein: CASSLVQGGGEKLFF
J gene: TRBJ2-3; V gene: TRBV4-3; D gene: NA; clone size: NA; CDR3 DNA: TGCGCCAGCAGCCAGGAGGCCCCGGGCCCAGATACGCAGTATTTT; CDR3 protein: CASSQEAPGPDTQYF
J gene: TRBJ2-3; V gene: TRBV4-1; D gene: NA; clone size: NA; CDR3 DNA: TGCGCCAGCAGCCAGCAGGACGGCTCCACAGATACGCAGTATTTT; CDR3 protein: CASSQQDGSTDTQYF
J gene: TRBJ1-2; V gene: TRBV7-2; D gene: TRBD1; clone size: few; CDR3 DNA: TGTGCCAGCAGCATAAACCCGACAGGGGGGGACTATGGCTACACCTTC; CDR3 protein: CASSINPTGGDYGYTF
J gene: TRBJ2-1; V gene: TRBV4-3; D gene: TRBD2; clone size: few; CDR3 DNA: TGCGCCAGCAGCCAAGATGGAGCGGGGGCGAACAATGAGCAGTTCTTC; CDR3 protein: CASSQDGAGANNEQFF